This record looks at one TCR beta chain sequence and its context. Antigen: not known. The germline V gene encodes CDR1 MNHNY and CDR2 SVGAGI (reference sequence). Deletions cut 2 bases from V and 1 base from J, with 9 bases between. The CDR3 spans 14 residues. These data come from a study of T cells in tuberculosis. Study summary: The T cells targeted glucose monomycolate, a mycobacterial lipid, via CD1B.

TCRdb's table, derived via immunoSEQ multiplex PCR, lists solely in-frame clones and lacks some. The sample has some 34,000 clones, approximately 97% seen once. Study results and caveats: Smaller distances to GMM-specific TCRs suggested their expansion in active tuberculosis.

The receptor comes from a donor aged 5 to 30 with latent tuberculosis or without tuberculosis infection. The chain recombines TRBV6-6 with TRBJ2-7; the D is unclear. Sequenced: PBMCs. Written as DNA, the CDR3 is TGTGCCAGCAGTTACATGGCTGCTTCCTACGAGCAGTACTTC. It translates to CASSYMAASYEQYF.